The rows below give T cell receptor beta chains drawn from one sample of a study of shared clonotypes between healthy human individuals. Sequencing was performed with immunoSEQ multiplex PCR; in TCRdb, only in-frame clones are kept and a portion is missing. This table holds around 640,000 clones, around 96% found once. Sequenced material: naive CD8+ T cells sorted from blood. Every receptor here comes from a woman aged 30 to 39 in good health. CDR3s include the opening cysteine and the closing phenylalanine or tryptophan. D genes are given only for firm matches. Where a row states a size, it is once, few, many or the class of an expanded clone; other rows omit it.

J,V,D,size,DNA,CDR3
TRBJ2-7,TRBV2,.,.,TGTGCCAGCAGACAAAGCACCTACGAGCAGTACTTC,CASRQSTYEQYF
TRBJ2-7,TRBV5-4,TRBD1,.,TGTGCCAGCAGCTTTATCGGGACAGGGGTGAGCGAGCAGTACTTC,CASSFIGTGVSEQYF
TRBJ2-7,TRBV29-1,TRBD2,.,TGCAGCGCCACGGGAGGGACCTCCTACGAGCAGTACTTC,CSATGGTSYEQYF
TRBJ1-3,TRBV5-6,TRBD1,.,TGTGCCAGCAGCTTCGGGACAGGGGTCAGCACCATATATTTT,CASSFGTGVSTIYF
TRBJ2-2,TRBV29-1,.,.,TGCAGCGGGGTGGTGGCCGGGGAGCTGTTTTTT,CSGVVAGELFF
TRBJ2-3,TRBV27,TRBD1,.,TGTGCCAGCAGTCGCGGGACAGGGGTGTTCGCAGATACGCAGTATTTT,CASSRGTGVFADTQYF
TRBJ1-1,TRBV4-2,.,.,TGTGCCAGCAGCCAAGATGGGGGGCTCGGCACTGAAGCTTTCTTT,CASSQDGGLGTEAFF
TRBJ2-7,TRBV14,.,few,TGTGCCAGCAGCCAAGATTGGGCGGGAGAGCAGTACTTC,CASSQDWAGEQYF
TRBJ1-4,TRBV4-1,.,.,TGCGCCAGCAGCCACCGATGGGGCCGACTTAATGAAAAACTGTTTTTT,CASSHRWGRLNEKLFF
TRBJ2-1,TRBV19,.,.,TGTGCCAGTAGTATGGTTGGGAATGAGCAGTTCTTC,CASSMVGNEQFF
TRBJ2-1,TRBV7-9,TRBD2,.,TGTGCCAGCAGCTTAGTGGCGGGAGGGCCCTATGAGCAGTTCTTC,CASSLVAGGPYEQFF
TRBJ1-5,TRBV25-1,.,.,TGTGCCAGCTCTCCGGGGGGTAGCAATCAGCCCCAGCATTTT,CASSPGGSNQPQHF
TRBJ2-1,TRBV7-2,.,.,TGTGCCAGCAGCATGCTAGCGTACCTTTGGGATGAGCAGTTCTTC,CASSMLAYLWDEQFF
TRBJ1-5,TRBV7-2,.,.,TGTGCCAGCAGCTTAATAGGGGCAGGAAATCAGCCCCAGCATTTT,CASSLIGAGNQPQHF
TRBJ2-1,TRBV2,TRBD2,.,TGTGCCAGCAGAGCGGGACATGAGCAGTTCTTC,CASRAGHEQFF
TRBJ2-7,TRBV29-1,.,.,TGCAGCGCGGAGAGTGGGCAGGGCTACGAGCAGTACTTC,CSAESGQGYEQYF
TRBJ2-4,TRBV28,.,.,TGTGCCAGCAGTCATATAGAGAAAAACATTCAGTACTTC,CASSHIEKNIQYF
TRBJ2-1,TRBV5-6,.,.,TGTGCCAGCAGCGCCTCGGGGGTTGATGAGCAGTTCTTC,CASSASGVDEQFF
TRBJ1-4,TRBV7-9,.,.,TGTGCCAGCAGCCCGCCCTCAGAAAAACTGTTTTTT,CASSPPSEKLFF
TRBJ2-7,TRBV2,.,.,TGTGCCAGCAGTGGCGGGACTGCAAGGAGCTCCTACGAGCAGTACTTC,CASSGGTARSSYEQYF
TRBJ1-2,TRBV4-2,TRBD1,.,TGTGCCAGCAGCCCCCCTCGGGTCGGACAGGGGGCGCTTTATGGCTACACCTTC,CASSPPRVGQGALYGYTF
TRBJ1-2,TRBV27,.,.,TGTGCCAGCAGTCTCTCCCTCCTAGATGGCTACACCTTC,CASSLSLLDGYTF
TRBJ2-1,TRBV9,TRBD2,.,TGTGCCAGCAGCGTAGATACGGGAGGGCCCCTCAATGAGCAGTTCTTC,CASSVDTGGPLNEQFF
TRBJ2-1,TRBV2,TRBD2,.,TGTGCCAGCAGTGGGACTAGCGGACTCTACAATGAGCAGTTCTTC,CASSGTSGLYNEQFF
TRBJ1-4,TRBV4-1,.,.,TGCGCCAGCAGCCATTACCAGAGGATTGGGGCTAATGAAAAACTGTTTTTT,CASSHYQRIGANEKLFF
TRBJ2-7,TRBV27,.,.,TGTGCCAGCAGTTTAGTACCGAGCTCCTACGAGCAGTACTTC,CASSLVPSSYEQYF
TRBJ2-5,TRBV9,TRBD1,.,TGTGCCAGCAGCCCACAAGGGACAGGGCGTCAAGAGACCCAGTACTTC,CASSPQGTGRQETQYF
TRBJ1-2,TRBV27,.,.,TGTGCCAGCAGTTTAGCGACAGGAAGGGATGGCTACACCTTC,CASSLATGRDGYTF
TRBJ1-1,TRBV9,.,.,TGTGCCAGCAGCCCCGACAACACTGAAGCTTTCTTT,CASSPDNTEAFF
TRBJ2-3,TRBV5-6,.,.,TGTGCCAGCAGCTACGACAAGGGCGATACGCAGTATTTT,CASSYDKGDTQYF
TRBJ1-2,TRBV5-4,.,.,TGTGCCAGCAGCGATAGGAACAAAAACTATGGCTACACCTTC,CASSDRNKNYGYTF
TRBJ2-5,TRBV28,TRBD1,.,TGTGCCAGCAGTTCCGGGACAGGGGGCCCCCGGCAAGAGACCCAGTACTTC,CASSSGTGGPRQETQYF